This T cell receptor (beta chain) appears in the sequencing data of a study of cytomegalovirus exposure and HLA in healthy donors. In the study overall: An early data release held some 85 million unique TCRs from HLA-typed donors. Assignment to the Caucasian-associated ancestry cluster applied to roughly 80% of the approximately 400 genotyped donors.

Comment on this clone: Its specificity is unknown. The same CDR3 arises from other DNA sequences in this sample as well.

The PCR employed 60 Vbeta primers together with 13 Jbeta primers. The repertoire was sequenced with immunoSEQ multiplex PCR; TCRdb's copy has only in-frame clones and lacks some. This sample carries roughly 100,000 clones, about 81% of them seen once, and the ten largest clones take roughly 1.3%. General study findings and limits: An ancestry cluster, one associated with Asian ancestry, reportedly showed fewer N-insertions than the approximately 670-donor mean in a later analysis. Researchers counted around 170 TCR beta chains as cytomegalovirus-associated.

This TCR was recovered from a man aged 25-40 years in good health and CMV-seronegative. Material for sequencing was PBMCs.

For the CDR3, the DNA is TGTGCCAGCAGTTCGGACAGGAACACTGAAGCTTTCTTT. Translated: CASSSDRNTEAFF. The rearrangement joins TRBV7-2 to TRBJ1-1, with D perhaps TRBD1 (6 bases). Germline loops: CDR1 SGHTA, CDR2 FQGNSA. The length of the CDR3 is 13 residues. Trimming pared 6 bases from V and 1 base from J, leaving 9 bases between.